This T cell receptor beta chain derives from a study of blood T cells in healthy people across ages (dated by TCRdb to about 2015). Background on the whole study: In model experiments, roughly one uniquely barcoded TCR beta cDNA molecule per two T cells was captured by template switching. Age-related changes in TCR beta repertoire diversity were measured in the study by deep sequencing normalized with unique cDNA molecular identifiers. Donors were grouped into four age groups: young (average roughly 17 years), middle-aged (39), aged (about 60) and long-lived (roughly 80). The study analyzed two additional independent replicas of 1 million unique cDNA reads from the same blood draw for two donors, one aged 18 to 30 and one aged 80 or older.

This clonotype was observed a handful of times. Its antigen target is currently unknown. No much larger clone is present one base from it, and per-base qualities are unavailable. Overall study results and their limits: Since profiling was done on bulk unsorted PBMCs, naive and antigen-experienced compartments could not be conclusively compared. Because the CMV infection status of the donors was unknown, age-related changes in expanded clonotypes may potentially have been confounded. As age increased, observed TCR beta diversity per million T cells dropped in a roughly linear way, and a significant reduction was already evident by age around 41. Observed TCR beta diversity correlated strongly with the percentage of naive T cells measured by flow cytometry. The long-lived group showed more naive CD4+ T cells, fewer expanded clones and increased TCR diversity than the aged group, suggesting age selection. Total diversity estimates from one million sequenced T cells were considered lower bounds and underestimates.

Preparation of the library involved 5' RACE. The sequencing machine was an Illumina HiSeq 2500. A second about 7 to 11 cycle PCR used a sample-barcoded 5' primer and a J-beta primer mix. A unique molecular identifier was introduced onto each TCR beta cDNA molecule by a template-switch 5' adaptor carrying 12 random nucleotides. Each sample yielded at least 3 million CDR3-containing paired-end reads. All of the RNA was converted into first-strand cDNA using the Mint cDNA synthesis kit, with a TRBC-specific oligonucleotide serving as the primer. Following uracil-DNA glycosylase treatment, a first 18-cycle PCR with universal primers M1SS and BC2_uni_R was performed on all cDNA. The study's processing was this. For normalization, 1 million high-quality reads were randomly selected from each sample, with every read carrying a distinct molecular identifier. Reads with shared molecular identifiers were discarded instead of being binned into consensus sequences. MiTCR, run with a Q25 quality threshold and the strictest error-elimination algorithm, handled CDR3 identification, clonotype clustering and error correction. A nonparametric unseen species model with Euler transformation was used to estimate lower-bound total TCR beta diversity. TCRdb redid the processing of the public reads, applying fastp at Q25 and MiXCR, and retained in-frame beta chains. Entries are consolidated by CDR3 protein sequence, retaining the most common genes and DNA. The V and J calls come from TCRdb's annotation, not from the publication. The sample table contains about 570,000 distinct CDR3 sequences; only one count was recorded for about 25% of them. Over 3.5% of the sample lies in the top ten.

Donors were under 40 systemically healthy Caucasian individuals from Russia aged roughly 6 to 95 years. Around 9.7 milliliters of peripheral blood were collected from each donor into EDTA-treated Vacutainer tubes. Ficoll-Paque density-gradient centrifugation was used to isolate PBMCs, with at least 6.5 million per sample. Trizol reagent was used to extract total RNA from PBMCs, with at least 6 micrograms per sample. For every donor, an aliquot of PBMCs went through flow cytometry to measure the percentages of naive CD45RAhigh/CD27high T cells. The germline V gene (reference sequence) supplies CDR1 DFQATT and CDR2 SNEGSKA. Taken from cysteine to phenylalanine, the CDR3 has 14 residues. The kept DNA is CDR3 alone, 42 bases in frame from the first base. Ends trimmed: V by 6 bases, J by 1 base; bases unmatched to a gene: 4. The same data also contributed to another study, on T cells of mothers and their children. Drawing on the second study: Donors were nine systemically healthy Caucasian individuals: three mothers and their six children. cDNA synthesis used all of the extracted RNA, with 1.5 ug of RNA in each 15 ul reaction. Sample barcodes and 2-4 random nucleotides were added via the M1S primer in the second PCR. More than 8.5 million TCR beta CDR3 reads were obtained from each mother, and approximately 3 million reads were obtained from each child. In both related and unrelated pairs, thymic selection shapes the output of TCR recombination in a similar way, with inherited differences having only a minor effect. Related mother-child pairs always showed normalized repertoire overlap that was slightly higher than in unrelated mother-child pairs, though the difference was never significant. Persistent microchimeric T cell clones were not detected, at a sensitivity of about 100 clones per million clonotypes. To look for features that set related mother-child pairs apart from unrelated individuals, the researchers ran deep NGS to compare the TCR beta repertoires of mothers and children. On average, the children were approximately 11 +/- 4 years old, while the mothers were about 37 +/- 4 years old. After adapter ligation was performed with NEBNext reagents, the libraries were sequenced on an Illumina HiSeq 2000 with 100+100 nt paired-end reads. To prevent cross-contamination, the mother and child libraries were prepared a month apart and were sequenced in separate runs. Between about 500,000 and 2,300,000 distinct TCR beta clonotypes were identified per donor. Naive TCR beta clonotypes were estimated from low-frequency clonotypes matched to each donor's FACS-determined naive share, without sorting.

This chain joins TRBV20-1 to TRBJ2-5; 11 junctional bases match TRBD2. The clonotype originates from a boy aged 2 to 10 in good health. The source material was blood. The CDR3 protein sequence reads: CSAGTSGSQETQYF. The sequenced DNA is TGCAGTGCCGGGACTAGCGGATCCCAAGAGACCCAGTACTTC.